Presented here are 10 T cell receptor beta chains from one specimen sequenced in a study of T cell responses to AZD1222 COVID-19 vaccine. Data came from immunoSEQ multiplex PCR; TCRdb stores just in-frame clones and leaves some out. In the table there are 95,000 to 150,000 clones, 75% to 90% of which are singletons. The source material was peripheral blood, sampled on day 0 of AZD1222 vaccination. The receptors shown here come from an adult in good health.

This rearrangement joins TRBV5-1 to TRBJ1-1; a possible D gene is TRBD1 (5 bases). The V gene lost 2 bases and the J gene lost 0 bases, with 8 bases spanning the gap. CDR3 length: 14 residues. CDR1 SGHRS and CDR2 YFSETQ come from the germline V gene. The CDR3 sequence: CASSLRQLNTEAFF. The CDR3 DNA is TGCGCCAGCAGCTTAAGACAGCTGAACACTGAAGCTTTCTTT.

V usage is TRBV4-3 and J usage is TRBJ1-4; D is uncertain. The CDR3 sequence is 16 residues long. Trimming took off 0 bases at V and 0 bases at J, with 8 bases between the two ends. Germline V gene data show CDR1 as LGHNA and CDR2 as YSLEER. CDR3 loop: CASSQDLAATNEKLFF. CDR3 nucleotide sequence: TGCGCCAGCAGCCAAGATCTGGCTGCAACTAATGAAAAACTGTTTTTT.

In DNA form, the CDR3 reads TGTGCCAGCAGCCAAGATTTAGTTAGGACTAATCAAGTAGCTTTCTTT. It specifies CASSQDLVRTNQVAFF. This sequence joins TRBV14 and TRBJ1-1, with unresolved D. The V end lost 0 bases, the J end lost 10 bases, and 21 bases lay between the germline ends. The CDR3 sequence is 16 residues long. Germline CDR1 and CDR2: SGHDN and FVKESK.

J is TRBJ2-7 and V is TRBV19; TRBD2 might be the D (5 bases). The CDR3 has 13 residues. V lost 3 bases and J 3 bases, leaving 9 bases between the germline ends. CDR1 is LNHDA, CDR2 SQIVND, per germline (reference sequence). The CDR3 DNA reads as TGTGCCAGTAGTATGAGAGGGAACTACGAGCAGTACTTC. Amino acid sequence: CASSMRGNYEQYF.

V is TRBV6-5 and J is TRBJ1-5; the D gene is possibly TRBD1 (6 bases). The CDR3 totals 15 residues. The germline V gene encodes CDR1 MNHEY and CDR2 SVGAGI. The V and J ends lost 6 bases and 4 bases respectively, with 16 bases between them. The CDR3 is CASSTTGSWNQPQHF. The CDR3, as DNA: TGTGCCAGCAGCACCACAGGGTCATGGAATCAGCCCCAGCATTTT.

This clone occurred once. The chain joins TRBV27 to TRBJ1-1; D call uncertain. Trimming removed 0 bases at V and 0 bases at J, with 5 bases between. Germline V gene data show CDR1 as MNHEY and CDR2 as SMNVEV (reference sequence). The CDR3 runs to 14 residues. The DNA of the CDR3 is TGTGCCAGCAGTTTATCCGGAGTGAACACTGAAGCTTTCTTT. Amino acid sequence: CASSLSGVNTEAFF.

The chain is built from TRBV5-6 and TRBJ2-1; TRBD2 matches at 9 bases. The CDR3 sequence is 14 residues long. V lost 0 bases to trimming and J lost 6 bases; unmatched junction nucleotides: 1. CDR1 is SGHDT, CDR2 YYEEEE, per germline. In nucleotides, the CDR3 is TGTGCCAGCAGCTTGGGACTAGCGGCCAATGAGCAGTTCTTC. The encoded protein is CASSLGLAANEQFF.

The rearrangement joins TRBV7-2 to TRBJ1-4, with D possibly being TRBD1 (6 bases). CDR3 size: 14 residues. V dropped 5 bases and J dropped 6 bases, with 13 bases sitting between them. Germline V gene sequence: CDR1 SGHTA, CDR2 FQGNSA. CDR3 loop: CASSDLGGHEKLFF. The CDR3 DNA is TGTGCCAGCAGCGACCTGGGGGGGCATGAAAAACTGTTTTTT.

The rearrangement joins TRBV28 to TRBJ2-7, with 12 nucleotides matching TRBD2. Losses at the gene ends were 2 bases for V and 1 base for J; bases not matched to a gene: 6. CDR3 length: 17 amino acids. The germline V gene has CDR1 MDHEN and CDR2 SYDVKM. The CDR3 DNA follows: TGTGCCAGCAGTTTACGACTAGCGGGAGTTCCGTCCTACGAGCAGTACTTC. Translation gives CASSLRLAGVPSYEQYF.

This sequence joins TRBV24-1 and TRBJ2-1; 7 bases map to TRBD1. The CDR3 sequence is 13 residues long. Germline V gene data show CDR1 as KGHDR and CDR2 as SFDVKD. The ends lost 2 bases at V and 9 bases at J; junction bases unmatched: 3. For the CDR3, the DNA is TGTGCCACCAGTGATTCGGGACAGACTGAGCAGTTCTTC. This encodes CATSDSGQTEQFF.